The source of this T cell receptor beta chain is a study of beta chain features in type 1 diabetes. The investigators reverse transcribed all of the isolated RNA, so they sequenced expressed TCRB transcripts. Produced via immunoSEQ multiplex PCR; TCRdb's table is partial and in-frame only. The sample yields hundreds of thousands of clones, 15% to 18% seen once. This clone was picked up a small number of times. J lost 2 bases, V lost 5 bases, and 12 bases had no gene match. There are 17 residues in the CDR3. Germline loops: CDR1 KGHSH, CDR2 LQKENI. The chain employs TRBV18 and TRBJ2-5; 9 nucleotides line up with TRBD1. The sequence was collected from a man younger than 35 in good health. Sequenced sample: naive CD4+ T cells from blood. As DNA, the CDR3 is TGTGCCAGCTCATCGGAGGTCTGGGGGACAGGGCAAGAGACCCAGTACTTC. This codes for CASSSEVWGTGQETQYF.